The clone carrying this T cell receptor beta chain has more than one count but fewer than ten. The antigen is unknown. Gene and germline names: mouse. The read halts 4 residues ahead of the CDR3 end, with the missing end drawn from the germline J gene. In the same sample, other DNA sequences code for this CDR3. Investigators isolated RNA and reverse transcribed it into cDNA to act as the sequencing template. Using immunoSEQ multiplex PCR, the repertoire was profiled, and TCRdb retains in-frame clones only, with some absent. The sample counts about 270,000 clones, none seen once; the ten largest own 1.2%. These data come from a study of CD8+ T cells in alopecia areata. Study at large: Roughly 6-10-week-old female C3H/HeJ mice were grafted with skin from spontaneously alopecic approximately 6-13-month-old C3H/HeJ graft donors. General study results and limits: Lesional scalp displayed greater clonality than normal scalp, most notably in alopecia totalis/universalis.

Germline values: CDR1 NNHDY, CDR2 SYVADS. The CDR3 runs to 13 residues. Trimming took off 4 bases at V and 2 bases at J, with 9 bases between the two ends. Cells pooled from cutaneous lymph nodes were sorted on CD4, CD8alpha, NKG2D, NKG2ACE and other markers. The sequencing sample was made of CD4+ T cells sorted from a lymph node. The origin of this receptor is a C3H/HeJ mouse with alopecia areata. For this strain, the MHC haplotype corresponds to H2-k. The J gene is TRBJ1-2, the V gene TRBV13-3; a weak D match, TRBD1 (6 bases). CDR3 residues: CASSPDRNSDYTF. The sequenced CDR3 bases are TGTGCCAGCAGTCCAGACAGGAACTCC.